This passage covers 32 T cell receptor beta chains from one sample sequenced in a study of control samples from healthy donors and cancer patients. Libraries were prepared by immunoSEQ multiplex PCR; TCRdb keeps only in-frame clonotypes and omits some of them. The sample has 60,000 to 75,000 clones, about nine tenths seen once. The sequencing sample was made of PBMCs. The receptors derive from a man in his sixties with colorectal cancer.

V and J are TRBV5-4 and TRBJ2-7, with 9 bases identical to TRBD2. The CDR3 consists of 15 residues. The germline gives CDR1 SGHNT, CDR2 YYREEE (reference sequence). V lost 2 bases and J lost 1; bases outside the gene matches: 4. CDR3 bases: TGTGCCAGCAGCTTAGGACTAGCGCCTTCCTACGAGCAGTACTTC. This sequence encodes CASSLGLAPSYEQYF.

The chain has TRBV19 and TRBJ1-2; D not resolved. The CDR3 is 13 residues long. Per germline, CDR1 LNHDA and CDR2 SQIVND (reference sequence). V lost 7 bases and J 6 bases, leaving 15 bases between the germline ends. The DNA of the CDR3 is TGTGCCAGTATTGGCAGATCCTTTAATGGCTACACCTTC. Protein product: CASIGRSFNGYTF.

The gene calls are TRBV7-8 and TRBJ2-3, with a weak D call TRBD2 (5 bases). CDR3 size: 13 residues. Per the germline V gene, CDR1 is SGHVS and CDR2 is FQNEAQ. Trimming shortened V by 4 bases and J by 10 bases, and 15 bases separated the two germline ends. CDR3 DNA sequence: TGTGCCAGCAGCTCCCAACTAGGATGGGCGCAGTATTTT. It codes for CASSSQLGWAQYF.

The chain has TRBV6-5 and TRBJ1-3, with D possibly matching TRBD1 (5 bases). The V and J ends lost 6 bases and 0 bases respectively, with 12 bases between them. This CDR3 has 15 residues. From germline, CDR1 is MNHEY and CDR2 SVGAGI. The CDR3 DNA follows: TGTGCCAGCAGACCTCAGGGCCTCTCTGGAAACACCATATATTTT. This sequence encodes CASRPQGLSGNTIYF.

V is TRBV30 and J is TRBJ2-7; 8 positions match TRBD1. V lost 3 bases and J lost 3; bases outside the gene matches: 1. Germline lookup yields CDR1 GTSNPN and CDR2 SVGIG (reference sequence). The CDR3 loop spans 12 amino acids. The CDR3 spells CAWSGQGYEQYF. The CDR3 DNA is TGTGCCTGGAGCGGACAGGGCTACGAGCAGTACTTC.

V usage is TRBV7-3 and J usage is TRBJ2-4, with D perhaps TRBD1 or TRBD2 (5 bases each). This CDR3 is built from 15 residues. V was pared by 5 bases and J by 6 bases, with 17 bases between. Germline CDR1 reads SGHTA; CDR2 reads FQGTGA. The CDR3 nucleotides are TGTGCCAGCAGCACGGCGATCGGGACGGCAAACATTCAGTACTTC. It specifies CASSTAIGTANIQYF.

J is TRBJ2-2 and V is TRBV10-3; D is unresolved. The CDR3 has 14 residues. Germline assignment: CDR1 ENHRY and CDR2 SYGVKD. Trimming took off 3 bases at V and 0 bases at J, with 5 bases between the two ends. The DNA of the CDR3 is TGTGCCATCAGTGAAACGGCGAACACCGGGGAGCTGTTTTTT. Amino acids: CAISETANTGELFF.

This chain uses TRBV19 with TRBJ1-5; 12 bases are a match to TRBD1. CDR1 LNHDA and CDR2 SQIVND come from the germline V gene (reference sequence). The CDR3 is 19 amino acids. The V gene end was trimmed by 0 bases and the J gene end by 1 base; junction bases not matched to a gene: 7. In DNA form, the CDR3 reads TGTGCCAGTAGTATAGATCTGGGACAGGGGGCATCAAGCAATCAGCCCCAGCATTTT. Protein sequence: CASSIDLGQGASSNQPQHF.

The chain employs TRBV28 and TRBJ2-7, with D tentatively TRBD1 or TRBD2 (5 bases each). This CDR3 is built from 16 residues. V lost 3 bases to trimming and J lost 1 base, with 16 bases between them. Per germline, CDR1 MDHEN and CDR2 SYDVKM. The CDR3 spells CASSFLRGGSSYEQYF. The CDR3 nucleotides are TGTGCCAGCAGTTTCCTCCGGGGCGGGTCTTCCTACGAGCAGTACTTC. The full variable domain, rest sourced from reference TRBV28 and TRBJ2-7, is DVKVTQSSRYLVKRTGEKVFLECVQDMDHENMFWYRQDPGLGLRLIYFSYDVKMKEKGDIPEGYSVSREKKERFSLILESASTNQTSMYLCASSFLRGGSSYEQYFGPGTRLTVT.

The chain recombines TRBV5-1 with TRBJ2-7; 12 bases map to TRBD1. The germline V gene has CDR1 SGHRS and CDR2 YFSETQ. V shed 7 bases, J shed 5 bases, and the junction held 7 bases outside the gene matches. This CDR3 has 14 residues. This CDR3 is CASHSGTGGNEQYF. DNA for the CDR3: TGCGCCAGCCATTCCGGGACAGGGGGCAACGAGCAGTACTTC.

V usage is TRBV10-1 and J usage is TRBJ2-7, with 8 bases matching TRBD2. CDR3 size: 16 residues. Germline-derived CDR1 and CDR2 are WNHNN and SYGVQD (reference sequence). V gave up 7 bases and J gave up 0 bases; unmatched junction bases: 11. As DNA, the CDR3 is TGCGCCAGCATGTCGCGGGGCGGGGGGTCCTCCTACGAGCAGTACTTC. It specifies CASMSRGGGSSYEQYF.

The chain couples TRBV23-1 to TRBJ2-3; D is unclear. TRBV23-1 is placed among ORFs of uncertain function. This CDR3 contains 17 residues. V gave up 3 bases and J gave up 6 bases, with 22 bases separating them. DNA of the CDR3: TGCGCCAGCAGTCACCCGGTTCGGCCCCCGGGTTGGGATACGCAGTATTTT. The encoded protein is CASSHPVRPPGWDTQYF.

DNA of the CDR3: TGCGCCAGCAGCCAAGATCCCGGATCTGGGGATACGCAGTATTTT. Its translation is CASSQDPGSGDTQYF. J is TRBJ2-3 and V is TRBV4-3; D is undetermined. Trimming shortened V by 0 bases and J by 6 bases, and 13 bases separated the two germline ends. CDR3 length: 15 amino acids. Germline V lookup: CDR1 LGHNA, CDR2 YSLEER.

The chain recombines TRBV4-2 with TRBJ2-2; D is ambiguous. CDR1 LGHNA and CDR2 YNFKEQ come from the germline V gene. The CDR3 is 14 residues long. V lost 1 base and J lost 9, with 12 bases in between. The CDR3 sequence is CASSQGSFPRELFF. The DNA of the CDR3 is TGTGCCAGCAGCCAAGGCAGTTTTCCCCGGGAGCTGTTTTTT.

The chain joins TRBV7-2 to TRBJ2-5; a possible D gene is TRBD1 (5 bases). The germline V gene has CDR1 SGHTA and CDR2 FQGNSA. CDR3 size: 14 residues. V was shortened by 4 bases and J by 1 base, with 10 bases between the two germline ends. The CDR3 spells CASSSQTAQETQYF. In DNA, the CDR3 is TGTGCCAGCAGCTCCCAGACAGCCCAAGAGACCCAGTACTTC.

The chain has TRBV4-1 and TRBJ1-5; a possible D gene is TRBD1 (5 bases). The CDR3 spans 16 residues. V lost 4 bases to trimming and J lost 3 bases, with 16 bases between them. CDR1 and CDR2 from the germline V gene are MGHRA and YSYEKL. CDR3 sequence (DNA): TGCGCCAGCAGCCCCTTCGGGGCAGGGTACAATCAGCCCCAGCATTTT. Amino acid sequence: CASSPFGAGYNQPQHF.

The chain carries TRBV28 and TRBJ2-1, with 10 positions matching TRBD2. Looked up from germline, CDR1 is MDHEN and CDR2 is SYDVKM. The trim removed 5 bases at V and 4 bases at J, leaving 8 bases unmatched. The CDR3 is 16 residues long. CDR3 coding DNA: TGTGCCAGCAGTGGGGGGACTAGCGCCCCTTACAATGAGCAGTTCTTC. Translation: CASSGGTSAPYNEQFF.

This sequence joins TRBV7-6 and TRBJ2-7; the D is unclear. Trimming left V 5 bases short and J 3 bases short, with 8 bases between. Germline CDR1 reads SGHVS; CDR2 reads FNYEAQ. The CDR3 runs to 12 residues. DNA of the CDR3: TGTGCCAGCAGCACCCCCGGCTACGAGCAGTACTTC. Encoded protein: CASSTPGYEQYF. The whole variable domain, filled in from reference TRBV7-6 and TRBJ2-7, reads GAGVSQSPRYKVTKRGQDVALRCDPISGHVSLYWYRQALGQGPEFLTYFNYEAQQDKSGLPNDRFSAERPEGSISTLTIQRTEQRDSAMYRCASSTPGYEQYFGPGTRLTVT.

CDR3 sequence: CASSEVTGELFF. The CDR3 DNA sequence: TGTGCCAGCAGCGAAGTCACCGGGGAGCTGTTTTTT. The J gene is TRBJ2-2, the V gene TRBV6-6; D gene unclear. CDR1 MNHNY and CDR2 SVGAGI come from the germline V gene (reference sequence). V lost 6 bases to trimming and J lost 4 bases, with 6 bases between them. The CDR3 consists of 12 residues.

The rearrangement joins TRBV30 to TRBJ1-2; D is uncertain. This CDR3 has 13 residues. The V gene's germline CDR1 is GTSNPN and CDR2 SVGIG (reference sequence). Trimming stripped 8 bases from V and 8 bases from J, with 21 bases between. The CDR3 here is CARTAAAERGYTF. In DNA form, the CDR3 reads TGTGCCAGGACCGCCGCCGCCGAGAGGGGCTACACCTTC.

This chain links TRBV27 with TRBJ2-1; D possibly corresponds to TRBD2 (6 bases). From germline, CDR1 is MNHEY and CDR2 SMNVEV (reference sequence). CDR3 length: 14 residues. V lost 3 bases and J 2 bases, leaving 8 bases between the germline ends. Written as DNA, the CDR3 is TGTGCCAGCAGTTTCGGGGGAACCTACAATGAGCAGTTCTTC. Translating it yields CASSFGGTYNEQFF.

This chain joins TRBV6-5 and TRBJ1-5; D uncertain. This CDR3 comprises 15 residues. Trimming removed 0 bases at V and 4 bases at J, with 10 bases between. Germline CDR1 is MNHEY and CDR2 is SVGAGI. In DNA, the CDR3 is TGTGCCAGCAGTTACTCTGCCCGGGCGAATCAGCCCCAGCATTTT. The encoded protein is CASSYSARANQPQHF.

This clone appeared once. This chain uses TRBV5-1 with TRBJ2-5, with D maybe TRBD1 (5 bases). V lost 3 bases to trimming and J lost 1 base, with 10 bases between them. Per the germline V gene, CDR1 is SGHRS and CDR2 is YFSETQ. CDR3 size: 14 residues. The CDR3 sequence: CASSSSGIQETQYF. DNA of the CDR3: TGCGCCAGCAGCTCATCAGGGATCCAAGAGACCCAGTACTTC.

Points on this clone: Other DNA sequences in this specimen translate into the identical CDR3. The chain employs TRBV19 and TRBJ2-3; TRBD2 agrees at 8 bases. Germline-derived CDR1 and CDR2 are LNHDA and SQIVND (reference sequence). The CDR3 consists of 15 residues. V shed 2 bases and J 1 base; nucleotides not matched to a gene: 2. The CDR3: CASSIRRGGTDTQYF. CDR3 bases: TGTGCCAGTAGTATAAGGCGGGGGGGCACAGATACGCAGTATTTT. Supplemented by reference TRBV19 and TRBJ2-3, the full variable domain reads DGGITQSPKYLFRKEGQNVTLSCEQNLNHDAMYWYRQDPGQGLRLIYYSQIVNDFQKGDIAEGYSVSREKKESFPLTVTSAQKNPTAFYLCASSIRRGGTDTQYFGPGTRLTVL.

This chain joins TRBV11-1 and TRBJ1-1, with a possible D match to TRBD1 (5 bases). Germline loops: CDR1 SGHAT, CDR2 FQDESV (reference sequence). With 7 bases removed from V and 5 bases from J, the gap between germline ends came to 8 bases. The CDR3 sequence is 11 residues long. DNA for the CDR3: TGTGCCAGCACTGGGGGGACTGAAGCTTTCTTT. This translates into CASTGGTEAFF.

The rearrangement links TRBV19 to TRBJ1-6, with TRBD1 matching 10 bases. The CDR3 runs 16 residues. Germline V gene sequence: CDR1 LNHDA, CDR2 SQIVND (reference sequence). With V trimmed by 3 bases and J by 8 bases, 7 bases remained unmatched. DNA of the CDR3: TGTGCCAGTAGTATCGGGGACAGGGGTCGGCATTCACCCCTCCACTTT. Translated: CASSIGDRGRHSPLHF.

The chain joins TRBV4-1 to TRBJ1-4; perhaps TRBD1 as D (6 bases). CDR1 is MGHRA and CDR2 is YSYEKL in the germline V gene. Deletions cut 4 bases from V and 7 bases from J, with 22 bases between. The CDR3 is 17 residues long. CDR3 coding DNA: TGCGCCAGCAGCCGAGTCCCGCCACAGGGCTTGGGTGAAAAACTGTTTTTT. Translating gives CASSRVPPQGLGEKLFF.

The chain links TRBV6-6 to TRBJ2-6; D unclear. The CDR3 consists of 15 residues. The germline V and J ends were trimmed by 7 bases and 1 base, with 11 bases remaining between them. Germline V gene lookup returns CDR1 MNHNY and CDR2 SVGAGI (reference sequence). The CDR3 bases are TGTGCCAGCACTTCCGCCGGATCTGGGGCCAACGTCCTGACTTTC. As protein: CASTSAGSGANVLTF.

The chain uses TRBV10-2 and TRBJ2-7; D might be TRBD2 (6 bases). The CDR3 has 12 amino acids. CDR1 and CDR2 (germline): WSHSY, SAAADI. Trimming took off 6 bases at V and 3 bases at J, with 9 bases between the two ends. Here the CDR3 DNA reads TGCGCCAGCAGGCGGGACCGCTACGAGCAGTACTTC. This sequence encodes CASRRDRYEQYF.

The CDR3 DNA reads TGCGCCAGTCGGGCGGGACCCCGGATTACTGAAGCTTTCTTT. This gives the protein CASRAGPRITEAFF. The chain employs TRBV5-1 and TRBJ1-1; D is possibly TRBD1 (5 bases). The V end lost 8 bases, the J end lost 5 bases, and 19 bases lay between the germline ends. The CDR3 length is 14 residues. CDR1 is SGHRS and CDR2 is YFSETQ in the germline V gene.

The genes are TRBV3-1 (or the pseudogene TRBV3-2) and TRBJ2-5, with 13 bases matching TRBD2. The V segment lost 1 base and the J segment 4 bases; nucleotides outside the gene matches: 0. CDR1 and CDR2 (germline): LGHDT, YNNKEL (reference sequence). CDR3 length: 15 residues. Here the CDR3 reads CASSQGLAGGETQYF. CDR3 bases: TGTGCCAGCAGCCAAGGACTAGCGGGGGGAGAGACCCAGTACTTC.

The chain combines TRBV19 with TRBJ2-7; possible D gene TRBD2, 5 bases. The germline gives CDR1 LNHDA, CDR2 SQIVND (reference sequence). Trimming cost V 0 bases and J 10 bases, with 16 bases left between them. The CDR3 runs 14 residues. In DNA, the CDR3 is TGTGCCAGTAGTATAGATTGGACTGCTGTGGAACAGTACTTC. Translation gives CASSIDWTAVEQYF.